The rows below give T cell receptor beta chains drawn from one sample of a study of blood T cell repertoires in COVID-19. Here immunoSEQ multiplex PCR was the method, and the copy in TCRdb shows in-frame clones only, minus some. The sample carries fewer than 450,000 clones, around 88% recorded once. The sample taken for sequencing was peripheral blood. The receptors were sampled from a woman in her forties or fifties with COVID-19, enrolled during active disease. The conserved cysteine and the conserved F or W are not part of the CDR3 here. Size is stated for part of the rows, as once, few or many counts, or as a class when the clone is expanded.

cdr3_aa: AWNAGQGNQPQH
clone_size: NA
j_call: TRBJ1-5
v_call: TRBV30

cdr3_aa: ASSLGRATTHEQY
clone_size: NA
j_call: TRBJ2-7
v_call: TRBV11-3

cdr3_aa: SASHSGAVNYGYT
clone_size: once
j_call: TRBJ1-2
v_call: TRBV20-1

cdr3_aa: ASSLGGPKGETQY
clone_size: NA
j_call: TRBJ2-5
v_call: TRBV11-1

cdr3_aa: ASSRPTGAGETQY
clone_size: NA
j_call: TRBJ2-5
v_call: TRBV7-3

cdr3_aa: ASTPRGLRSSEKLF
clone_size: NA
j_call: TRBJ1-4
v_call: TRBV19

cdr3_aa: SAGGQGRQY
clone_size: NA
j_call: TRBJ2-7
v_call: TRBV20-1

cdr3_aa: ATSRGGTGPCF
clone_size: NA
j_call: TRBJ1-2
v_call: TRBV15

cdr3_aa: ASSSGQGGVD
clone_size: NA
j_call: TRBJ2-7
v_call: TRBV27

cdr3_aa: SARGDTEAF
clone_size: NA
j_call: TRBJ1-1
v_call: TRBV20-1

cdr3_aa: ASSEQGAGNTIY
clone_size: NA
j_call: TRBJ1-3
v_call: TRBV2

cdr3_aa: ATNEGSGPDTQY
clone_size: NA
j_call: TRBJ2-3
v_call: TRBV10-1

cdr3_aa: ASSKGAGTGELF
clone_size: NA
j_call: TRBJ2-2
v_call: TRBV19

cdr3_aa: ASRLSYSNQPQH
clone_size: NA
j_call: TRBJ1-5
v_call: TRBV28

cdr3_aa: ASSLDTGATDTQY
clone_size: NA
j_call: TRBJ2-3
v_call: TRBV5-6